The subject of this entry is one T cell receptor beta chain. The CDR3 spans 20 residues. V shed 0 bases, J shed 0 bases, and the junction held 16 bases outside the gene matches. Germline CDR1 LGHNA, CDR2 YSLEER. Through a sample-barcoded 5' primer and a J-beta primer mix, a second PCR was run for 7 to 11 cycles. Every cDNA was tagged by a template-switch adaptor with 12 random nucleotides. TCRdb redid the calling of the 5' RACE reads with MiXCR, one entry per CDR3 protein. The sample comprises just over 800,000 distinct CDR3 sequences, under 80% of which are singletons, and about a quarter rests with the top ten. The data were taken from a study of blood T cells in healthy people across ages. Isolation of PBMCs gave at least 7 million cells per sample.

The clonotype comes from a man younger than 40 in good health. This chain uses TRBV4-3 with TRBJ2-7, with 8 bases aligning to TRBD2. The specimen sequenced was blood. CDR3 protein: CASSQEFSGLAGANSYEQYF. The CDR3 DNA is TGCGCCAGCAGCCAAGAGTTCTCTGGGCTAGCGGGCGCTAACTCCTACGAGCAGTACTTC.